The 8 T cell receptor beta chains in this list originate from one sample, sequenced in a study of blood T cell repertoires in COVID-19. Assay: immunoSEQ multiplex PCR; the TCRdb copy retains only in-frame clones and omits some. The table records about 75,000 clones, more than 75% of them present only once. Sequenced input: peripheral blood. The receptors were sampled from a human donor in a cohort sampled during active COVID-19.

J is TRBJ2-3 and V is TRBV9, with 11 nucleotides matching TRBD2. The trim removed 3 bases at V and 3 bases at J, leaving 6 bases unmatched. The CDR3 spans 16 residues. The germline V gene has CDR1 SGDLS and CDR2 YYNGEE. The CDR3 sequence: CASSATTSGGTDTQYF. As DNA, the CDR3 is TGTGCCAGCAGCGCCACAACTAGCGGGGGTACAGATACGCAGTATTTT.

The CDR3 loop is CASSLPGGQETQYF. The CDR3 nucleotides are TGCGCCAGCAGCTTGCCAGGGGGCCAAGAGACCCAGTACTTC. The chain carries TRBV5-1 and TRBJ2-5, with 7 bases that match TRBD1. Trimming took 1 base from V and 1 from J; bases not matched to a gene: 1. The CDR3 runs 14 residues. CDR1 is SGHRS, CDR2 YFSETQ, per germline. Drawing the rest from reference TRBV5-1 and TRBJ2-5, the complete variable domain is KAGVTQTPRYLIKTRGQQVTLSCSPISGHRSVSWYQQTPGQGLQFLFEYFSETQRNKGNFPGRFSGRQFSNSRSEMNVSTLELGDSALYLCASSLPGGQETQYFGPGTRLLVL.

The rearrangement links TRBV14 to TRBJ2-3; TRBD2 is a possible D gene (5 bases). Per the germline V gene, CDR1 is SGHDN and CDR2 is FVKESK. V dropped 3 bases and J dropped 5 bases, with 9 bases sitting between them. The CDR3 consists of 13 residues. CDR3 loop: CASSQGDGDTQYF. CDR3 DNA: TGTGCCAGCAGCCAGGGAGACGGAGATACGCAGTATTTT.

This chain joins TRBV6-5 and TRBJ1-2; 10 positions agree with TRBD1. Trimming at V came to 7 bases and at J to 6 bases, leaving 5 bases not matched to a gene. Germline V gene lookup returns CDR1 MNHEY and CDR2 SVGAGI. CDR3 length equals 13 residues. CDR3 nucleotide sequence: TGTGCCAGCACCACCGGGACAGGGGATGGCTACACCTTC. This encodes CASTTGTGDGYTF.

In its sample, this clone was seen once. This chain links TRBV3-1 (or the pseudogene TRBV3-2) with TRBJ1-1; D possibly corresponds to TRBD1 (5 bases). The CDR3 sequence is 15 residues long. The V gene's germline CDR1 is LGHDT and CDR2 YNNKEL (reference sequence). Trimming removed 1 base at V and 7 bases at J, with 16 bases between. CDR3 DNA: TGTGCCAGCAGCCAAGGACCCGGGACTGGCAATGAAGCTTTCTTT. Translating gives CASSQGPGTGNEAFF.

The chain employs TRBV2 and TRBJ1-1; D possibly corresponds to TRBD1 (5 bases). The V end lost 6 bases, the J end lost 4 bases, and 15 bases lay between the germline ends. This CDR3 is 14 amino acids long. Germline V gives CDR1 SNHLY, CDR2 FYNNEI. The CDR3 here is CASSRRGVGTEAFF. In nucleotides, the CDR3 is TGTGCCAGCAGCAGGCGGGGGGTAGGCACTGAAGCTTTCTTT.

V usage is TRBV5-1 and J usage is TRBJ2-3, with 8 bases that match TRBD1. This CDR3 spans 14 amino acids. V dropped 4 bases and J dropped 1; count of bases not matched to a gene: 2. Germline CDR1 reads SGHRS; CDR2 reads YFSETQ. As DNA, the CDR3 is TGCGCCAGCAGCCCGGGACAGGGCACAGATACGCAGTATTTT. Translation gives CASSPGQGTDTQYF.

The table lists this clone with a count of one. This CDR3 is CASSPLAGGLGEQFF. The CDR3 DNA reads as TGCGCCAGCAGTCCTCTAGCGGGGGGTTTAGGGGAGCAGTTCTTC. The chain combines TRBV10-1 with TRBJ2-1; 11 bases match TRBD2. Germline values: CDR1 WNHNN, CDR2 SYGVQD (reference sequence). CDR3 length: 15 residues. J lost 10 bases, V lost 5 bases, and 10 bases had no gene match.